The 10 T cell receptor beta chains listed next were all sequenced from one sample in a study of T-cell memory formation after mild COVID-19. TCRdb reanalysed the 5' RACE reads using MiXCR and keeps one entry per CDR3 protein. The table has 30,000 or so distinct CDR3 sequences, roughly 20% seen once; the top ten hold about 1.5%. Material for sequencing was PBMCs or a T cell subset sorted from them (not recorded which). Source of these receptors: an adult who had mild COVID-19 (a few samples of this study predate the infection). Cell type and time point are not known.

This clonotype was seen many times. This rearrangement joins TRBV4-3 to TRBJ2-7; 15 bases fit TRBD2. CDR1 is LGHNA and CDR2 is YSLEER in the germline V gene. CDR3 length: 18 amino acids. V gave up 1 base and J gave up 0 bases; unmatched junction bases: 4. CDR3 bases: TGCGCCAGCAGCCAAGGCTGGACTAGCGGGAGGGCCTCCTACGAGCAGTACTTC. Translating gives CASSQGWTSGRASYEQYF.

This clonotype was observed a handful of times. The rearrangement joins TRBV19 to TRBJ1-2; no clear D. V lost 7 bases and J 4 bases, leaving 13 bases between the germline ends. The CDR3 covers 13 residues. Looked up from germline, CDR1 is LNHDA and CDR2 is SQIVND (reference sequence). DNA of the CDR3: TGTGCCAGTACCTTGGCCGGGAGCTATGGCTACACCTTC. It encodes CASTLAGSYGYTF.

This clonotype occurred many times. V gene TRBV20-1 combines with J gene TRBJ2-7; 9 positions agree with TRBD1. This CDR3 has 15 amino acids. The V and J ends lost 3 bases and 4 bases, in that order; junction bases with no gene match: 10. CDR1 is DFQATT and CDR2 is SNEGSKA in the germline V gene (reference sequence). CDR3 residues: CSASGGTGGRYEQYF. CDR3 in DNA: TGCAGTGCTAGTGGTGGAACAGGGGGCCGGTACGAGCAGTACTTC.

The sample holds many counts of this clonotype. This chain uses TRBV9 with TRBJ1-5, with 9 nucleotides matching TRBD1. This CDR3 contains 14 residues. The J segment lost 5 bases and the V segment lost 4 bases, leaving 4 bases of the junction unmatched. Germline CDR1 is SGDLS and CDR2 is YYNGEE. CDR3 nucleotides: TGTGCCAGCAGCCCCGGACAGGGGCATCAGCCCCAGCATTTT. Translating it yields CASSPGQGHQPQHF. The whole variable domain, remainder taken from reference TRBV9 and TRBJ1-5, is DSGVTQTPKHLITATGQRVTLRCSPRSGDLSVYWYQQSLDQGLQFLIQYYNGEERAKGNILERFSAQQFPDLHSELNLSSLELGDSALYFCASSPGQGHQPQHFGDGTRLSIL.

In its sample, this clonotype was seen many times. The chain has TRBV15 and TRBJ2-3, with D possibly being TRBD2 (5 bases). Deletions cut 3 bases from V and 2 bases from J, with 12 bases between. The CDR3 contains 15 residues. Germline assignment: CDR1 LNHNV and CDR2 YYDKDF (reference sequence). CDR3 amino acids: CATSRTADSTDTQYF. The CDR3 nucleotides are TGTGCCACCAGCAGGACGGCGGACTCCACAGATACGCAGTATTTT.

This clonotype was observed a few times. The chain carries TRBV4-3 and TRBJ1-2; D gene uncertain. The V and J ends lost 0 bases and 4 bases respectively, with 12 bases between them. The CDR3 runs to 15 residues. Germline-derived CDR1 and CDR2 are LGHNA and YSLEER. Here the CDR3 DNA reads TGCGCCAGCAGCCAAGAGGTTAAGGGAGTCTATGGCTACACCTTC. Translated: CASSQEVKGVYGYTF.

There are many counts of this clonotype. The J gene is TRBJ2-1, the V gene TRBV18; 10 bases agree with TRBD1. The CDR3 has 16 residues. V gave up 1 base and J gave up 9 bases; unmatched junction bases: 9. Germline V gene lookup returns CDR1 KGHSH and CDR2 LQKENI. The CDR3, as DNA: TGTGCCAGCTCACCACAGGGACAGGGGTGGCAGTTTGAGCAGTTCTTC. Translated, it gives CASSPQGQGWQFEQFF. Based on the CDR3 plus reference TRBV18 and TRBJ2-1, the full variable domain is NAGVMQNPRHLVRRRGQEARLRCSPMKGHSHVYWYRQLPEEGLKFMVYLQKENIIDESGMPKERFSAEFPKEGPSILRIQQVVRGDSAAYFCASSPQGQGWQFEQFFGPGTRLTVL.

The chain links TRBV27 to TRBJ1-2, with unresolved D. The CDR3 is 13 residues long. The germline CDR1 and CDR2 sequences are MNHEY and SMNVEV (reference sequence). Trimming removed 3 bases from V and 4 bases from J, with 9 bases in between. CDR3 nucleotides: TGTGCCAGCAGTTTCGGACCGAGCTATGGCTACACCTTC. Protein: CASSFGPSYGYTF.

This clonotype was counted many times. The rearrangement joins TRBV6-5 to TRBJ2-3, with 10 bases fitting TRBD1. Germline-derived CDR1 and CDR2 are MNHEY and SVGAGI. V lost 1 base, J lost 4 bases, and 5 bases stayed unmatched. The CDR3 consists of 16 residues. CDR3 bases: TGTGCCAGCAGTTACTTGCGACAGGGGGCCCCAGATACGCAGTATTTT. It codes for CASSYLRQGAPDTQYF.

This chain uses TRBV27 with TRBJ2-5; D remains ambiguous. The CDR3 covers 15 residues. Germline V CDR1 and CDR2: MNHEY, SMNVEV (reference sequence). The V and J ends lost 3 bases and 2 bases respectively, with 13 bases between them. CDR3 loop: CASSFRVTDQETQYF. The CDR3 region has the DNA TGTGCCAGCAGTTTCCGGGTCACTGATCAAGAGACCCAGTACTTC.